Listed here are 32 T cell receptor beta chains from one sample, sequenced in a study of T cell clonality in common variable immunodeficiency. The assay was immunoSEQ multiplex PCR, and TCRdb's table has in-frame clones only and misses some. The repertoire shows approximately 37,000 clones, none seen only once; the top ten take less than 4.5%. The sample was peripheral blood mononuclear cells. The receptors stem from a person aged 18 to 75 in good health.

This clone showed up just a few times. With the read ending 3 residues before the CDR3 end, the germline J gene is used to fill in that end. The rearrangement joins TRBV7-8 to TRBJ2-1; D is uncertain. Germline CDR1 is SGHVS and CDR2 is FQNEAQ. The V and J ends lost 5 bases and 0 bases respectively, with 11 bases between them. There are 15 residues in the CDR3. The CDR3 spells CASSLKPRSYNEQFF. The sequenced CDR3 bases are TGTGCCAGCAGCCTCAAGCCCCGCTCCTACAATGAG.

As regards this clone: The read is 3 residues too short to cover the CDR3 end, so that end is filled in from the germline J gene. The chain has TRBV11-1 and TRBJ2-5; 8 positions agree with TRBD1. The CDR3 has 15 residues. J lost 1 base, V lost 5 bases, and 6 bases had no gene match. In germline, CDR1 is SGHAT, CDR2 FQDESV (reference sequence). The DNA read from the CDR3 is TGTGCCAGCAGCCCCGGGACAGGCCGCCAAGAGACC. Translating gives CASSPGTGRQET. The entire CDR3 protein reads CASSPGTGRQETQYF.

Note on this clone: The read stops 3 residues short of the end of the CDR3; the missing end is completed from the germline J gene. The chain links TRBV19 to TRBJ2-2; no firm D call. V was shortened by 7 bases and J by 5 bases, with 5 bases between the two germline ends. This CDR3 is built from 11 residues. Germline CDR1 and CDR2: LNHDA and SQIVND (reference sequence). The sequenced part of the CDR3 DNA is TGTGCCAGTACTGTTACCGGGGAG. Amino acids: CASTVTGE. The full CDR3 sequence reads CASTVTGELFF.

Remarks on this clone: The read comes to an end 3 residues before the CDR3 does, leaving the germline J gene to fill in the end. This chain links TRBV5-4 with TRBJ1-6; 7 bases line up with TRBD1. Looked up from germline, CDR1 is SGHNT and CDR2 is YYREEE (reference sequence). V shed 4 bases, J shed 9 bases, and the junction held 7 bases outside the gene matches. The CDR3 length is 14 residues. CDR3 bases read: TGTGCCAGCAGCAACGACAGGGCATCTTCACCC. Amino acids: CASSNDRASSP. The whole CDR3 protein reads CASSNDRASSPLHF. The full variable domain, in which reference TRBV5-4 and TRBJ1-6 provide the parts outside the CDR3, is ETGVTQSPTHLIKTRGQQVTLRCSSQSGHNTVSWYQQALGQGPQFIFQYYREEENGRGNFPPRFSGLQFPNYSSELNVNALELDDSALYLCASSNDRASSPLHFGNGTRLTVT.

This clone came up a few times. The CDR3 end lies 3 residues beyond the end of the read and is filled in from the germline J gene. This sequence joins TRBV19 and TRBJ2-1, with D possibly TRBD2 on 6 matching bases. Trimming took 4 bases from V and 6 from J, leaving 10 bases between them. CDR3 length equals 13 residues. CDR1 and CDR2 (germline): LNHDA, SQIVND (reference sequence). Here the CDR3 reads CASSKLGGNEQFF. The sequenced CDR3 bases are TGTGCCAGTAGTAAGTTGGGGGGCAATGAG.

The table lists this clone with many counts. The CDR3 loop is CASSQAGQGSYEQYF. The DNA read from the CDR3 is TGCGCCAGCAGCCAAGCGGGACAGGGCTCCTACGAG. V gene TRBV4-1 combines with J gene TRBJ2-7; TRBD1 agrees at 9 bases. The sequenced fragment ends 3 residues before the CDR3 boundary, so the rest is inferred from the germline J gene. The CDR3 covers 15 residues. The ends lost 1 base at V and 0 bases at J; junction bases unmatched: 1. Germline CDR1 is MGHRA and CDR2 is YSYEKL.

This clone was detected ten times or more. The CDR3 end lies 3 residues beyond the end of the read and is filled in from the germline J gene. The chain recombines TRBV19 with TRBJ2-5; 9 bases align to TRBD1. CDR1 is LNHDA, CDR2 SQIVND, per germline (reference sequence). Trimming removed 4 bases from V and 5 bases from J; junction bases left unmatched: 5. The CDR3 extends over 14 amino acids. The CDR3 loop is CASSTGTGFETQYF. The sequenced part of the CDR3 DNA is TGTGCCAGTAGTACGGGGACAGGGTTTGAGACC.

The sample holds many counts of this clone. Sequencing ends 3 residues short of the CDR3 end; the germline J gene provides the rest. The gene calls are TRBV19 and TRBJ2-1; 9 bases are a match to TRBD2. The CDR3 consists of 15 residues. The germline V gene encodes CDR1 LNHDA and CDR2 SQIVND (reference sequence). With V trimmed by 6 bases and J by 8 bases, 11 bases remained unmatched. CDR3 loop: CASRPQGRGGDEQFF. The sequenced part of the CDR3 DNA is TGTGCCAGTAGGCCCCAGGGGCGGGGGGGCGATGAG.

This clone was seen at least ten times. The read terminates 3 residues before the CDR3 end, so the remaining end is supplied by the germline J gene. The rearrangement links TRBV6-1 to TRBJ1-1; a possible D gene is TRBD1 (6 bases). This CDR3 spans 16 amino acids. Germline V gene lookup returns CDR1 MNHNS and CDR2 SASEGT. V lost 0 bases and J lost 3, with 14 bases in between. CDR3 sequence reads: CASSEALQGYDTEAFF. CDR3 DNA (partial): TGTGCCAGCAGTGAAGCGCTTCAGGGGTATGACACTGAA.

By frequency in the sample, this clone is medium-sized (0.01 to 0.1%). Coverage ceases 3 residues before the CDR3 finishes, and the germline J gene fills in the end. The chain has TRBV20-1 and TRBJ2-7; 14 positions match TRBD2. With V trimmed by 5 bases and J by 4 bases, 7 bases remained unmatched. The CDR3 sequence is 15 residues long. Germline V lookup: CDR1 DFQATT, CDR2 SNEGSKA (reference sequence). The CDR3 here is CSASGLAGGSYEQYF. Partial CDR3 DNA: TGCAGTGCTTCCGGACTAGCGGGGGGATCGTACGAG.

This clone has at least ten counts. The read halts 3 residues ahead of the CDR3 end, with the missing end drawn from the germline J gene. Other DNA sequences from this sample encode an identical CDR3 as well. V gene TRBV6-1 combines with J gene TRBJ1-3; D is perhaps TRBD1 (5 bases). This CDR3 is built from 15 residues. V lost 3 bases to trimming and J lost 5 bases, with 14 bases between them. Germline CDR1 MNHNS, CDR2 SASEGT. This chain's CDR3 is CASSDGQGVRNTIYF. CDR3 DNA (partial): TGTGCCAGCAGTGATGGGCAGGGAGTCCGAAACACC.

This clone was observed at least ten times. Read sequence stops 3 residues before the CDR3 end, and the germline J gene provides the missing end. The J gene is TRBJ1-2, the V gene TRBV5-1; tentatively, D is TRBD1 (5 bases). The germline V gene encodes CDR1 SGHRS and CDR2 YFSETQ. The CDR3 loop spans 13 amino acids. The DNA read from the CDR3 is TGCGCCAGCAGCCGCCGTGAGGGGAGCGGC. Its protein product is CASSRREGSG. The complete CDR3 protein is CASSRREGSGYTF.

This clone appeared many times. CDR3 loop: CASSPQGHNNSPLHF. The part of the CDR3 DNA that was read is TGTGCCAGCAGCCCGCAGGGCCACAATAATTCACCC. The chain is built from TRBV7-6 and TRBJ1-6; maybe TRBD1 (5 bases). The read ends 3 residues before the CDR3 terminus; that terminus is restored from the germline J gene. The CDR3 consists of 15 residues. Germline values: CDR1 SGHVS, CDR2 FNYEAQ. The germline V and J ends were trimmed by 5 bases and 5 bases, with 13 bases remaining between them.

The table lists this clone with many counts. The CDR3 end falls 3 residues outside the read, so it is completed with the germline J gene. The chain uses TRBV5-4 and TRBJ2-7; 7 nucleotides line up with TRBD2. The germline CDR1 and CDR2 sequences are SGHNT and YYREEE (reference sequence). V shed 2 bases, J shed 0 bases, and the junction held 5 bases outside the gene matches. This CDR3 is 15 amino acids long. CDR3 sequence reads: CASSLPGLPSYEQYF. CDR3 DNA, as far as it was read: TGTGCCAGCAGCTTACCGGGACTACCCTCCTACGAG.

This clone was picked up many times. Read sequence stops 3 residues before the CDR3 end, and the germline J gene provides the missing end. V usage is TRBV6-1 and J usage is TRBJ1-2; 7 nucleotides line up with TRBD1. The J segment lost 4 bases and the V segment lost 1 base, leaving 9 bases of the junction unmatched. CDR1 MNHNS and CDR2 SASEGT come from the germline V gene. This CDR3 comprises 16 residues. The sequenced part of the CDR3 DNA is TGTGCCAGCAGTGAAGGGTGGGGGACAGACATCTATGGC. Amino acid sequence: CASSEGWGTDIYG. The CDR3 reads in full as CASSEGWGTDIYGYTF.

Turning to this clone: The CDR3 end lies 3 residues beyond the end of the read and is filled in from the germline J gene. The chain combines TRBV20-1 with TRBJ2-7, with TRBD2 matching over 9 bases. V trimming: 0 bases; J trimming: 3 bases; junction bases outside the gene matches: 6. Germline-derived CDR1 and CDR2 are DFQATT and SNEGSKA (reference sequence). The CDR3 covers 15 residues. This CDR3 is CSARDRTSVYYEQYF. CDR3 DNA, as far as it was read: TGCAGTGCTAGAGACAGGACTAGCGTTTACTACGAG.

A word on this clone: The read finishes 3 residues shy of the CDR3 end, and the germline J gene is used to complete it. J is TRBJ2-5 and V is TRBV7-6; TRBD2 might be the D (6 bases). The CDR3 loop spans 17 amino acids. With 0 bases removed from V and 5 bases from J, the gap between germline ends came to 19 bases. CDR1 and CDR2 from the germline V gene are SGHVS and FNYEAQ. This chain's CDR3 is CASSLARWDSPRETQYF. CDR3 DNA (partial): TGTGCCAGCAGCTTAGCCCGCTGGGACTCCCCGCGGGAGACC.

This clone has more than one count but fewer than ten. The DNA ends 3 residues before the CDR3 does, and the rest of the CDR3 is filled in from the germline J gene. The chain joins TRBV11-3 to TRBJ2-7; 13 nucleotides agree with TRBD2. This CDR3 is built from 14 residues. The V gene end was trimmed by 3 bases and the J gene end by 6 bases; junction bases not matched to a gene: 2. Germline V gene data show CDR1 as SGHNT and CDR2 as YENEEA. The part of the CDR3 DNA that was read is TGTGCCAGCAGCTTTAGACTAGCGGGAGGCGAG. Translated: CASSFRLAGGE. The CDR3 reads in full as CASSFRLAGGEQYF.

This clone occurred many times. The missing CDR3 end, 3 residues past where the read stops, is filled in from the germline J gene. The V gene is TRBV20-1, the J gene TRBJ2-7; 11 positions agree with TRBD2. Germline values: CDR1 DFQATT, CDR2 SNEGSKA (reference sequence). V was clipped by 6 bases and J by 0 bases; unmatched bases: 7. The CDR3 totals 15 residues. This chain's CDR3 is CSAITSGGRSYEQYF. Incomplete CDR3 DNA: TGCAGTGCAATAACTAGCGGGGGACGCTCCTACGAG.

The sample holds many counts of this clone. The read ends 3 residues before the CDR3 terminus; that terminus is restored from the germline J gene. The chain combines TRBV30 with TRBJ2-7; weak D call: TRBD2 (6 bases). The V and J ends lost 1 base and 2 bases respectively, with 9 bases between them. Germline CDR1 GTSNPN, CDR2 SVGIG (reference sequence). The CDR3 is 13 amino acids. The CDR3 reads CAWSGGGPYEQYF. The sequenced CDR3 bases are TGTGCCTGGAGTGGTGGAGGGCCCTACGAG.

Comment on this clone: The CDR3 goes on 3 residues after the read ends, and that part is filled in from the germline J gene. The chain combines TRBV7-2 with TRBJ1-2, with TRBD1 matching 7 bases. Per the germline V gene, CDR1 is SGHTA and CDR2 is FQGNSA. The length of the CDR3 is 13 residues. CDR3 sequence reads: CASSFDRANDYTF. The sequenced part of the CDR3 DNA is TGTGCCAGCAGCTTTGACAGGGCAAATGAC.

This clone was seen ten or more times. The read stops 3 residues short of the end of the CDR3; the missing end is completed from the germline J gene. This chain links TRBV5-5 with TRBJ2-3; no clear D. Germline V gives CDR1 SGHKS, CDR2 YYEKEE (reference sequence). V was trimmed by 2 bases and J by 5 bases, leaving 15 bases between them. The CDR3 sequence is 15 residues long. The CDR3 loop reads CASSFGDAGGDTQYF. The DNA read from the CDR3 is TGTGCCAGCAGCTTCGGCGACGCCGGCGGAGATACG. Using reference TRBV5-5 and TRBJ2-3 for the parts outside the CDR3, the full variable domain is DAGVTQSPTHLIKTRGQQVTLRCSPISGHKSVSWYQQVLGQGPQFIFQYYEKEERGRGNFPDRFSARQFPNYSSELNVNALLLGDSALYLCASSFGDAGGDTQYFGPGTRLTVL.

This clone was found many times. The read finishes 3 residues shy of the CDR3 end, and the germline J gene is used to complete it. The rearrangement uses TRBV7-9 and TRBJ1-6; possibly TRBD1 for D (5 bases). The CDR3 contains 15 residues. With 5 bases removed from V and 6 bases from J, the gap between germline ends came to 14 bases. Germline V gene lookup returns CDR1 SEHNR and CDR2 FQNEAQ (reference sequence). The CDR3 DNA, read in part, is TGTGCCAGCAGCCCTACCACAGGAGCTAATTCACCC. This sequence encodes CASSPTTGANSP. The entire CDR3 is CASSPTTGANSPLHF.

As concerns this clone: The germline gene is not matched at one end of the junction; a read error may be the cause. CDR3 DNA, as far as it was read: TGCGCCAGCAGTTTGGGCGGGGGAGCCCATCAGCCC. Translated, it gives CASSLGGGAHQP. The entire CDR3 sequence reads CASSLGGGAHQPQHF. The rearrangement uses TRBV5-1 and TRBJ1-5, with a weak D call TRBD1 (5 bases). The read terminates 3 residues before the CDR3 end, so the remaining end is supplied by the germline J gene. Germline loops: CDR1 SGHRS, CDR2 YFSETQ. This CDR3 comprises 15 residues.

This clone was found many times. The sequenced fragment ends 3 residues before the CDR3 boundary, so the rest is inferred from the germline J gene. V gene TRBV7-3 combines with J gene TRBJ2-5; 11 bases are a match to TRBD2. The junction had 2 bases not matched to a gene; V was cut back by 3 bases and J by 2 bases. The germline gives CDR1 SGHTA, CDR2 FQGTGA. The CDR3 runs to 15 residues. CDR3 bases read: TGTGCCAGCAGCTTGGGACTAGCGGTACAAGAGACC. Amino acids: CASSLGLAVQET. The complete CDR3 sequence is CASSLGLAVQETQYF.

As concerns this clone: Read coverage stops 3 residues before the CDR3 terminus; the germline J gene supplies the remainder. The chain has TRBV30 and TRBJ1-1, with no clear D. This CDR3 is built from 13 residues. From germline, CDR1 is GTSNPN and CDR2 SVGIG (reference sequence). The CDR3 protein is CAWSEGLRGEAFF. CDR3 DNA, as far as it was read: TGTGCCTGGAGTGAAGGACTACGTGGGGAA.

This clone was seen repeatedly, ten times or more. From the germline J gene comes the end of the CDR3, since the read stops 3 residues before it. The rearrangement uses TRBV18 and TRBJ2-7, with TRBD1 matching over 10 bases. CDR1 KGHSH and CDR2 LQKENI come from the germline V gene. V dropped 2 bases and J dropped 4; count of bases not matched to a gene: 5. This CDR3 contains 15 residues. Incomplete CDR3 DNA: TGTGCCAGCTCACCAAAGGGACAGGGGTTGTACGAG. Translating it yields CASSPKGQGLYE. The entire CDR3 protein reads CASSPKGQGLYEQYF.

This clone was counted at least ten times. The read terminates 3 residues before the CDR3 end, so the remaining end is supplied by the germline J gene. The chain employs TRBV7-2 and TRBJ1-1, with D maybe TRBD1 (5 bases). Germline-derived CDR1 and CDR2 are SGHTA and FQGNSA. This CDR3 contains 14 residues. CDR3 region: CASSSGTGGLKAFF. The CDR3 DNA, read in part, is TGTGCCAGCAGCTCGGGGACGGGGGGTCTGAAA.

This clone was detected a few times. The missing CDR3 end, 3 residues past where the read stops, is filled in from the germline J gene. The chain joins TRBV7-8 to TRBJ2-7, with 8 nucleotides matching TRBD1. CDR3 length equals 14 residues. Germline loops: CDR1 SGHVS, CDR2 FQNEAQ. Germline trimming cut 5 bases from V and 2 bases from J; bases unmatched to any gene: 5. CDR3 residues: CASSKRDRTYEQYF. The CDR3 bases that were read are TGTGCCAGCAGCAAAAGGGACAGGACCTACGAG.

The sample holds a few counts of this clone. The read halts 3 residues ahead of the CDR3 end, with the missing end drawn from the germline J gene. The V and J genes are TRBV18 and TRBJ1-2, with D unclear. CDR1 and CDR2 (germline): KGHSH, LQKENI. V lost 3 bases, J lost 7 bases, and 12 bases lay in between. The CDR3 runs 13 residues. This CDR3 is CASSPAGGSGYTF. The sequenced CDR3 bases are TGTGCCAGCTCACCGGCCGGCGGGAGTGGC.

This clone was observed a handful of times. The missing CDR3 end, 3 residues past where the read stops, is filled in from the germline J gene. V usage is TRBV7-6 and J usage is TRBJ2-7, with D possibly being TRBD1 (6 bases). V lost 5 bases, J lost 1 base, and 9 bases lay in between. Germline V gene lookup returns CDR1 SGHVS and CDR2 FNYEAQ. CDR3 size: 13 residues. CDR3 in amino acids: CASSQGTSYEQYF. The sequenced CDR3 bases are TGTGCCAGCAGCCAGGGGACATCCTACGAG.

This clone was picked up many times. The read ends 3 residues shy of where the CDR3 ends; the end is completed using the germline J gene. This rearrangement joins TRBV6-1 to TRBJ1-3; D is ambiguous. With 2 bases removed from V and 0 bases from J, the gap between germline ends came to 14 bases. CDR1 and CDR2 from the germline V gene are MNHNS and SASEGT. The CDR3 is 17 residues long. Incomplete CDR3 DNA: TGTGCCAGCAGTGAACCGACAATTGGCTTCTCTGGAAACACC. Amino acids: CASSEPTIGFSGNT. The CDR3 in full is CASSEPTIGFSGNTIYF.